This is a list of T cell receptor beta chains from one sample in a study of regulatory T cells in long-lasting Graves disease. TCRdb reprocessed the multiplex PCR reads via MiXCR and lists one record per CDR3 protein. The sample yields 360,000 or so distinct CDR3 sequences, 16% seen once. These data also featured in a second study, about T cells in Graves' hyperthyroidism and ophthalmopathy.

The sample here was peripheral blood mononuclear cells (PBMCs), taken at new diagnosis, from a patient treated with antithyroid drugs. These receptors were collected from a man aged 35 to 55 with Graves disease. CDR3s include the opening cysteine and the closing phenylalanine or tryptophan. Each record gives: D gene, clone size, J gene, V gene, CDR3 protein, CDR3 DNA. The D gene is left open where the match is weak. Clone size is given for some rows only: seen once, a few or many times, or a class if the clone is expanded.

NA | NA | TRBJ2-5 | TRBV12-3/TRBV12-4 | CASSPRGSNLQETQYF | TGTGCCAGCAGTCCACGGGGGTCGAATCTCCAAGAGACCCAGTACTTC
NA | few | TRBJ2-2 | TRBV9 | CASNQNSFTGELFF | TGTGCCAGCAACCAAAACAGCTTCACCGGGGAGCTGTTTTTT
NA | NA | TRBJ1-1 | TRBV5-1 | CASSLGAVLNEAFF | TGCGCCAGCAGCTTGGGGGCGGTACTCAATGAAGCTTTCTTT
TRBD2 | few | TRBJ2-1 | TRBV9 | CASSRSGGLGNEQFF | TGTGCCAGCAGCAGGAGCGGGGGGTTAGGCAATGAGCAGTTCTTC
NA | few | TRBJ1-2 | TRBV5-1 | CASSQTPNYGYTF | TGCGCCAGCAGTCAAACACCTAACTATGGCTACACCTTC
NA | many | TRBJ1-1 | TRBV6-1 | CATRRDWNAEAFF | TGTGCCACCCGCCGGGACTGGAATGCTGAAGCTTTCTTT
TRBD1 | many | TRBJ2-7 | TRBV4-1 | CASSQSAGQGSYEQYF | TGTGCCAGCAGCCAATCAGCGGGACAGGGGTCCTACGAGCAGTACTTC
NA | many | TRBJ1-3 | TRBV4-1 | CASSQEELISGNTIYF | TGCGCCAGCAGCCAAGAGGAACTTATCTCTGGAAACACCATATATTTT
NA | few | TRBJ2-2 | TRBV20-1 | CSARLSGWGTGELFF | TGCAGTGCTAGATTAAGTGGGTGGGGCACCGGGGAGCTGTTTTTT
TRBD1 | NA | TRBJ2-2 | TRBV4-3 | CASSLGTGSNTGELFF | TGCGCCAGCAGCCTAGGGACAGGCTCAAACACCGGGGAGCTGTTTTTT
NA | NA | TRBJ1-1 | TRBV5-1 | CASSLDRADTEAFF | TGCGCCAGCAGCTTGGACAGGGCTGACACTGAAGCTTTCTTT
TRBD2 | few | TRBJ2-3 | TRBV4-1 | CASSQSGGPSTDTQYF | TGCGCCAGCAGCCAGAGCGGGGGACCAAGCACAGATACGCAGTATTTT
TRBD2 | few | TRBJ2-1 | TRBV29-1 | CSVVALAGPYNEQFF | TGCAGCGTTGTGGCTCTAGCGGGCCCCTACAATGAGCAGTTCTTC
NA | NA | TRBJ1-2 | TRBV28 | CASSFGHSSLYGYTF | TGTGCCAGCAGTTTCGGACACAGCAGTCTCTATGGCTACACCTTC
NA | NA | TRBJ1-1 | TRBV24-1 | CATSGQANTEAFF | TGTGCCACCAGTGGACAGGCAAACACTGAAGCTTTCTTT
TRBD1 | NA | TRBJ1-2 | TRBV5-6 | CASSHPVRGLGYTF | TGTGCCAGCAGTCATCCAGTCAGGGGGCTCGGCTACACCTTC
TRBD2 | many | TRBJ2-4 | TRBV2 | CASSTRAGGGNIQYF | TGTGCCAGCAGTACCAGAGCGGGGGGGGGAAACATTCAGTACTTC
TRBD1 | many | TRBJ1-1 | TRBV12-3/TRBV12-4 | CASSEGPHRGLNTEAFF | TGTGCCAGCAGTGAAGGTCCTCACAGGGGGCTAAACACTGAAGCTTTCTTT
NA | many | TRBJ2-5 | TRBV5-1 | CASSFGQGETQYF | TGTGCCAGCAGCTTTGGTCAGGGAGAGACCCAGTACTTC
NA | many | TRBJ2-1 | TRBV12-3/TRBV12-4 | CASSRTSNEQFF | TGTGCCAGCAGTAGGACGAGCAATGAGCAGTTCTTC
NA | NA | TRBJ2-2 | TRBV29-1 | CSVERQSSPGELFF | TGCAGCGTTGAAAGACAGTCTAGTCCCGGGGAGCTGTTTTTT
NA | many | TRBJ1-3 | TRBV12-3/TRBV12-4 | CASSYARNTIYF | TGTGCCAGCAGTTATGCAAGAAACACCATATATTTT
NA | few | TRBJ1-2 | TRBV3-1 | CASSQMGGGTGYGYTF | TGTGCCAGCAGCCAAATGGGCGGGGGCACTGGCTATGGCTACACCTTC
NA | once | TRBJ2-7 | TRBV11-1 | CASSLERVSEQYF | TGTGCCAGCAGCTTAGAGCGGGTCTCCGAGCAGTACTTC
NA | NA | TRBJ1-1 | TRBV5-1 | CASSQLGNTEAFF | TGCGCCAGCAGCCAGCTCGGGAACACTGAAGCTTTCTTT
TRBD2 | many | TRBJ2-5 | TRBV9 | CASSVGSSGIQETQYF | TGTGCCAGCAGCGTAGGGAGTAGCGGGATACAAGAGACCCAGTACTTC
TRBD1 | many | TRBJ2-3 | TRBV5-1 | CASSRGPIGAAAGTDTQYF | TGCGCCAGCAGCAGGGGGCCTATTGGGGCCGCGGCAGGCACAGATACGCAGTATTTT
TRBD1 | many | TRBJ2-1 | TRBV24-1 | CATSESGTGFPSGEQFF | TGTGCCACCAGTGAGTCCGGGACAGGGTTTCCAAGCGGGGAGCAGTTCTTC
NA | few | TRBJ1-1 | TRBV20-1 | CSARVGRTNTEAFF | TGCAGTGCTAGGGTAGGCAGAACGAACACTGAAGCTTTCTTT
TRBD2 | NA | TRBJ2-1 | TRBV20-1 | CSATYGGAYNEQLF | TGCAGTGCCACCTACGGGGGGGCCTACAATGAGCAGCTCTTC
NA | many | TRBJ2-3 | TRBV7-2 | CASSPHPADTQYF | TGTGCCAGCAGCCCCCACCCTGCTGACACGCAGTATTTT
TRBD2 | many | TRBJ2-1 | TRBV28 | CASSPPGGMFDEQFF | TGTGCCAGCAGCCCTCCGGGGGGAATGTTCGATGAGCAGTTCTTC
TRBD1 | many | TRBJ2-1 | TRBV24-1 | CATSARVGTGIGEQFF | TGTGCCACCAGTGCGAGAGTGGGGACAGGGATAGGTGAGCAGTTCTTC
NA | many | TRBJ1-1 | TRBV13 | CASSLRFMNTEAFF | TGTGCCAGCAGCTTAAGGTTCATGAACACTGAAGCTTTCTTT
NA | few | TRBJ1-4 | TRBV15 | CATSRDLGGLLFF | TGTGCCACCAGCAGAGATTTGGGGGGGTTGCTGTTTTTT
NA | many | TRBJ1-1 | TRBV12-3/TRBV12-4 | CASSLVPRNTEAFF | TGTGCCAGCAGTTTGGTCCCGAGAAACACTGAAGCTTTCTTT
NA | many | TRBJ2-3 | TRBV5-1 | CASSVTGTDTQYF | TGCGCCAGCAGCGTTACGGGCACAGATACGCAGTATTTT
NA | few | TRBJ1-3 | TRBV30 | CAWSVDENTIYF | TGTGCCTGGAGTGTAGATGAGAACACCATATATTTT
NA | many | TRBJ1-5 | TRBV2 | CASSANRDQPQHF | TGTGCCAGCAGCGCCAACAGGGATCAGCCCCAGCATTTT
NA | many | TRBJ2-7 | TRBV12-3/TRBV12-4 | CASSFGVSYEQYF | TGTGCCAGCAGTTTTGGCGTATCCTACGAGCAGTACTTC
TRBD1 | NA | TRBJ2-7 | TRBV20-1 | CSAPRDRGVHEQYF | TGCAGTGCCCCCCGGGACAGGGGTGTTCACGAGCAGTACTTC
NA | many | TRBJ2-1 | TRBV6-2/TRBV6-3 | CASSWGRNNEQFF | TGTGCCAGCAGTTGGGGCAGAAACAATGAGCAGTTCTTC
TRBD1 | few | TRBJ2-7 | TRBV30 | CAWRRAGGIYEQYF | TGTGCCTGGAGACGGGCAGGGGGAATTTACGAGCAGTACTTC
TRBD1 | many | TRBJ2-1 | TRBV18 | CASSPGQGPYNEQFF | TGTGCCAGCTCACCGGGACAGGGGCCCTACAATGAGCAGTTCTTC
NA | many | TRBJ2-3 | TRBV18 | CASSRAADTQYF | TGTGCCAGCTCACGGGCGGCAGATACGCAGTATTTT
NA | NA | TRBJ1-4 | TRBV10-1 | CASSPKGGPEKLFF | TGCGCCAGCAGTCCAAAAGGAGGGCCTGAAAAACTGTTTTTT
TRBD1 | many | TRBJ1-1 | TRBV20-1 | CSATDPNRGNTEAFF | TGCAGTGCTACGGACCCAAACAGGGGGAACACTGAAGCTTTCTTT
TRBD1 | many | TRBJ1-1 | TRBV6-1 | CASSEVGQGVTEAFF | TGTGCCAGCAGTGAAGTGGGGCAGGGGGTGACTGAAGCTTTCTTT
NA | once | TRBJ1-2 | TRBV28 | CASTIPTNYGYTF | TGTGCCAGCACTATCCCAACTAACTATGGCTACACCTTC